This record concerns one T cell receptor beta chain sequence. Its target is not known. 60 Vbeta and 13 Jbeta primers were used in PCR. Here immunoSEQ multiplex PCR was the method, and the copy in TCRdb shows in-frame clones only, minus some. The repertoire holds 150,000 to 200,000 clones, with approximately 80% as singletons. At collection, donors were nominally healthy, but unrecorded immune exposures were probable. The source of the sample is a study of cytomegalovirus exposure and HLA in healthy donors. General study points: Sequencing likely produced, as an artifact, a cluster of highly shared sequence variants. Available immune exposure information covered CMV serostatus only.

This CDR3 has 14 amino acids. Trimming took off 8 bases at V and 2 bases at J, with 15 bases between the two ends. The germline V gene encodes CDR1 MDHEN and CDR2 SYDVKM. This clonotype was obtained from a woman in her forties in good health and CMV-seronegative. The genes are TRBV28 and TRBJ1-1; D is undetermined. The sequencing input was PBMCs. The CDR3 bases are TGTGCCAGCCGTCCGATGGGAGTTAACACTGAAGCTTTCTTT. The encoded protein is CASRPMGVNTEAFF.